This is a list of T cell receptor beta chains from one sample in a study of cytomegalovirus exposure and HLA in healthy donors. Assay: immunoSEQ multiplex PCR; the TCRdb copy retains only in-frame clones and omits some. This table holds around 120,000 clones, over 75% found once. Sequenced: PBMCs. These receptors were collected from a human donor in good health. The CDR3 runs from the conserved cysteine through the conserved F or W. D genes are given only for firm matches. Not all rows give a size; the values are once, few, many and, for expanded clones, a class.

V gene,clone size,D gene,J gene,CDR3 DNA,CDR3 protein
TRBV5-8,.,.,TRBJ1-2,TGTGCCAGCAGCACCGACACTGACTATGGCTACACCTTC,CASSTDTDYGYTF
TRBV19,.,TRBD2,TRBJ2-3,TGTGCCAGTAGTAAAGCGGGAGCAGGAGATACGCAGTATTTT,CASSKAGAGDTQYF
TRBV4-1,.,.,TRBJ1-5,TGCGCCAGCAGCCAAGGGGGGGAGAGCCAGCCCCAGCATTTT,CASSQGGESQPQHF
TRBV19,.,TRBD1,TRBJ2-3,TGTGCCAGTAGCATCCCCTCAAATCTCCAGGGGGCGGATACGCAGTATTTT,CASSIPSNLQGADTQYF
TRBV2,.,.,TRBJ1-1,TGTGCCAACCCTGGGGGCCAGGGAGTGATCACTGAAGCTTTCTTT,CANPGGQGVITEAFF
TRBV5-6,.,TRBD2,TRBJ2-1,TGTGCCAGCAGCTTGGGGGGCGGGAGGGTAAGGAATGAGCAGTTCTTC,CASSLGGGRVRNEQFF
TRBV6-5,.,.,TRBJ2-3,TGTGCCAGCGGGCTTGGAGGGCGAGATACGCAGTATTTT,CASGLGGRDTQYF
TRBV6-5,.,TRBD1,TRBJ1-2,TGTGCCAGCAGTCTAAACAGGGGCTATGGCTACACCTTC,CASSLNRGYGYTF
TRBV19,.,TRBD1,TRBJ1-2,TGTGCCAGTAGTATCGTTTTTGAAACAGGGGGCGGCTATGGCTACACCTTC,CASSIVFETGGGYGYTF
TRBV18,.,.,TRBJ1-2,TGTGCCAGCTCGGCAGACAGCTACTATGGCTACACCTTC,CASSADSYYGYTF
TRBV30,.,TRBD1,TRBJ1-5,TGTGCCTGGAGTCCTCTCCGGGGACAGTTGAATCAGCCCCAGCATTTT,CAWSPLRGQLNQPQHF
TRBV11-3,few,.,TRBJ2-2,TGTGCCAGCAGCTTAGACAGTCTCACCGGGGAGCTGTTTTTT,CASSLDSLTGELFF
TRBV29-1,.,.,TRBJ1-1,TGCAGCGTCCAAGCCGGGAGGGGCACTGAAGCTTTCTTT,CSVQAGRGTEAFF
TRBV5-8,.,.,TRBJ2-3,TGTGCCAGCAGCTTGGAACAGGGAAGCACAGATACGCAGTATTTT,CASSLEQGSTDTQYF
TRBV2,.,TRBD2,TRBJ2-5,TGTGCCAGCAGTGCCCGCCTTCTAGCGGGGCAAGAGACCCAGTACTTC,CASSARLLAGQETQYF
TRBV11-3,.,TRBD2,TRBJ2-7,TGTGCCAGCAGCTTCCTTGGGGTAAGCGGGAGGGACTACGAGCAGTACTTC,CASSFLGVSGRDYEQYF
TRBV30,.,.,TRBJ2-7,TGTGCCTGGGGTAAAGGACTATCCTCCTACGAGCAGTACTTC,CAWGKGLSSYEQYF
TRBV5-1,once,TRBD1,TRBJ1-1,TGCGCCAGCAGCTTGGATTGGGACAGGGCGTCTGAAGCTTTCTTT,CASSLDWDRASEAFF
TRBV9,.,.,TRBJ2-5,TGTGCCAGCAGCGTAGGCAGGGCTGGGGAGACCCAGTACTTC,CASSVGRAGETQYF
TRBV10-1,.,TRBD1,TRBJ1-1,TGCGCCAGCAGTGAGCCGGGACAGCAAGCTTTCTTT,CASSEPGQQAFF
TRBV2,.,TRBD2,TRBJ2-5,TGTGCCAGCAGAGTCCTAGCGGGAAGGGAGACCCAGTACTTC,CASRVLAGRETQYF
TRBV10-3,.,.,TRBJ2-2,TGTGCCATCAGTCCCTTACAGGGAAGCGCGAACACCGGGGAGCTGTTTTTT,CAISPLQGSANTGELFF
TRBV7-7,.,TRBD1,TRBJ2-5,TGTGCTAGCAGCTTAACAGGGGGCACGGAGACCCAGTACTTC,CASSLTGGTETQYF
TRBV28,.,TRBD1,TRBJ1-1,TGTGCCAGCAGGAGGGACAGGGTGAACACTGAAGCTTTCTTT,CASRRDRVNTEAFF
TRBV5-1,.,TRBD1,TRBJ2-3,TGCGCCAGCAGCTTATTGGGACAGACCTTGGATACGCAGTATTTT,CASSLLGQTLDTQYF
TRBV10-3,.,.,TRBJ1-2,TGTGCCATCAGTGAGTCAAGCGAAGTGGATGGCTACACCTTC,CAISESSEVDGYTF
TRBV11-2,.,TRBD1,TRBJ2-3,TGTGCCAGCAGCTTAGATTTCCGACAGGGGGAATTAGATACGCAGTATTTT,CASSLDFRQGELDTQYF